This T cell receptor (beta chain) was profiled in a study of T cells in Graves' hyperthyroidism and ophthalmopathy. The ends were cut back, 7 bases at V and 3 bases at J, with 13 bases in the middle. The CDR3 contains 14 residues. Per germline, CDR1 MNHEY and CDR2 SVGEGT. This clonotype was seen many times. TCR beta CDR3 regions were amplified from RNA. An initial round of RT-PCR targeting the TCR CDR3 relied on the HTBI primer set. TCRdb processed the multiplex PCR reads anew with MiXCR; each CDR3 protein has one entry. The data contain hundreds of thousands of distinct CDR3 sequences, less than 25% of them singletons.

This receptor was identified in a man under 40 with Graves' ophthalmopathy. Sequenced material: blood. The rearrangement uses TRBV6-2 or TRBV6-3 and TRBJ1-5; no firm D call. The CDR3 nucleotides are TGTGCCAGCACCCAGCTAGCAGACAATCAGCCCCAGCATTTT. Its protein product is CASTQLADNQPQHF.